The clone carrying this T cell receptor (beta chain) appeared a single time. Its antigen is unknown. Sequenced by immunoSEQ multiplex PCR; TCRdb stores in-frame clones only, minus some. This table has over a million clones, around 97% appearing once. Caucasian adults living in Nashville, Tennessee, provided all samples. This specimen comes from a study of shared clonotypes between healthy human individuals. Study-wide findings and caveats: Of the naive CD4 clonotypes, around 5% were shared across a handful of donors. Sequencing of the sorted subsets was shown by rarefaction to be incomplete despite large depth.

Sequencing was done on a sample of naive CD4+ T cells sorted from blood. Regarding subset: CD45RA+ positively selected. The clonotype was recovered from a man aged 25 to 40 in good health.

This CDR3 reads CASSFDLATSGSNEQFF. In DNA form, the CDR3 reads TGTGCCAGCAGTTTCGATCTGGCGACTAGCGGGAGCAATGAGCAGTTCTTC. The chain joins TRBV27 to TRBJ2-1; 12 bases are shared with TRBD2. Trimming cost V 3 bases and J 6 bases; bases outside gene matches: 9. This CDR3 is 17 amino acids long. The germline gives CDR1 MNHEY, CDR2 SMNVEV (reference sequence).